A single sample is the source of the 25 T cell receptor beta chains below, sequenced in a study of OX40 agonist ivuxolimab in advanced cancers. The protocol was immunoSEQ multiplex PCR, while the TCRdb copy is restricted to in-frame clones and leaves out a portion. The sample holds 65,000 to 100,000 clones, about 95% seen once. The sample here was CD4+ or CD8+ T cells sorted from blood, taken in a trial of the OX40 agonist ivuxolimab. The receptors come from an adult with an advanced solid tumor such as melanoma, head and neck, liver or kidney cancer.

The chain is built from TRBV19 and TRBJ2-2, with D unresolved. Germline lookup yields CDR1 LNHDA and CDR2 SQIVND (reference sequence). The V and J ends lost 3 bases and 1 base respectively, with 3 bases between them. The CDR3 sequence is 13 residues long. The CDR3 region is CASSIGNTGELFF. For the CDR3, the DNA is TGTGCCAGTAGTATCGGGAACACCGGGGAGCTGTTTTTT.

The chain links TRBV4-1 to TRBJ2-6; D not resolved. The CDR3 is 14 amino acids. Trimming left V 3 bases short and J 0 bases short, with 3 bases between. Germline V gene data show CDR1 as MGHRA and CDR2 as YSYEKL. Here the CDR3 reads CASSHDSGANVLTF. The CDR3 coding sequence is TGCGCCAGCAGCCACGACTCTGGGGCCAACGTCCTGACTTTC.

The gene calls are TRBV28 and TRBJ2-1, with D unresolved. The ends were cut back, 6 bases at V and 4 bases at J, with 4 bases in the middle. The CDR3 has 11 residues. CDR1 MDHEN and CDR2 SYDVKM come from the germline V gene. The CDR3 sequence is CASRTYNEQFF. DNA for the CDR3: TGTGCCAGCAGGACGTACAATGAGCAGTTCTTC. Supplemented by reference TRBV28 and TRBJ2-1, the full variable domain reads DVKVTQSSRYLVKRTGEKVFLECVQDMDHENMFWYRQDPGLGLRLIYFSYDVKMKEKGDIPEGYSVSREKKERFSLILESASTNQTSMYLCASRTYNEQFFGPGTRLTVL.

The J gene is TRBJ2-7, the V gene TRBV4-1; D is unresolved. The V and J ends lost 3 bases and 6 bases respectively, with 6 bases between them. The CDR3 runs 11 residues. Germline lookup yields CDR1 MGHRA and CDR2 YSYEKL. The chain's CDR3 is CASSQGPEQYF. The CDR3, as DNA: TGCGCCAGCAGCCAGGGTCCCGAGCAGTACTTC.

This chain joins TRBV5-1 and TRBJ2-7; D gene ambiguous. The CDR3 extends over 17 amino acids. Germline loops: CDR1 SGHRS, CDR2 YFSETQ. Trimming took 4 bases from V and 6 from J, leaving 26 bases between them. The CDR3, as DNA: TGCGCCAGCAGCCCCCCGAAGGTGGGCGACGGTCGAGCCGAGCAGTACTTC. Its translation: CASSPPKVGDGRAEQYF.

The genes are TRBV7-2 and TRBJ2-7; TRBD1 matches at 12 bases. Unmatched junction bases numbered 7, after V lost 5 bases and J lost 5 bases. The V gene's germline CDR1 is SGHTA and CDR2 FQGNSA. The CDR3 covers 15 residues. CDR3 sequence: CASSHGTGGFNEQYF. For the CDR3, the DNA is TGTGCCAGCAGCCACGGGACAGGGGGCTTCAACGAGCAGTACTTC.

V and J are TRBV5-4 and TRBJ2-1; D might be TRBD2 (5 bases). Trimming took off 3 bases at V and 5 bases at J, with 9 bases between the two ends. This CDR3 has 13 residues. Germline values: CDR1 SGHNT, CDR2 YYREEE (reference sequence). Here the CDR3 DNA reads TGTGCCAGCAGCTCGGACGGGAACAATGAGCAGTTCTTC. Protein product: CASSSDGNNEQFF.

The V gene is TRBV14, the J gene TRBJ2-7; TRBD2 matches at 7 bases. The V gene's germline CDR1 is SGHDN and CDR2 FVKESK. After removal of 0 bases from V and 0 bases from J, the junction contained 5 bases not matched to a gene. CDR3 length: 16 amino acids. DNA for the CDR3: TGTGCCAGCAGCCAAGATAGGGCGGGGGTCTCCTACGAGCAGTACTTC. It translates to CASSQDRAGVSYEQYF.

The chain carries TRBV5-6 and TRBJ2-1, with D perhaps matching TRBD2 (6 bases). CDR1 SGHDT and CDR2 YYEEEE come from the germline V gene. The length of the CDR3 is 15 residues. Trimming shortened V by 0 bases and J by 8 bases, and 15 bases separated the two germline ends. The CDR3 DNA reads TGTGCCAGCAGCTTGGTCTCCGGCGGGAACGATGAGCAGTTCTTC. Translating it yields CASSLVSGGNDEQFF.

This chain connects TRBV15 to TRBJ2-4; D is uncertain. The germline gives CDR1 LNHNV, CDR2 YYDKDF (reference sequence). The CDR3 sequence is 14 residues long. The V gene lost 1 base and the J gene lost 5 bases, with 9 bases spanning the gap. CDR3 amino acids: CATSRGRPENIQYF. The DNA of the CDR3 is TGTGCCACCAGCAGAGGGCGACCAGAAAACATTCAGTACTTC.

The CDR3 nucleotides read TGTGCCAGCTCACCCGCCAACAGATTGGGTTCCAAAAACATTCAGTACTTC. Translated: CASSPANRLGSKNIQYF. The chain combines TRBV18 with TRBJ2-4; no definite D call. The ends were cut back, 3 bases at V and 2 bases at J, with 17 bases in the middle. Germline V gives CDR1 KGHSH, CDR2 LQKENI. The CDR3 sequence is 17 residues long.

This chain connects TRBV12-5 to TRBJ2-6; no clear D gene. This CDR3 comprises 18 residues. Trimming stripped 6 bases from V and 0 bases from J, with 18 bases between. Germline lookup yields CDR1 LGHNT and CDR2 FRNRAP. Here the CDR3 DNA reads TGTGCTAGTGGCCCGCCGCCAGGCCTTAACTCTGGGGCCAACGTCCTGACTTTC. As protein: CASGPPPGLNSGANVLTF.

This chain joins TRBV7-9 and TRBJ2-7, with TRBD1 matching 11 bases. J was trimmed by 5 bases and V by 4 bases; bases with no gene match: 10. Germline CDR1 is SEHNR and CDR2 is FQNEAQ (reference sequence). The CDR3 loop spans 16 amino acids. CDR3 region: CASSSAPGTGGDEQYF. The CDR3 DNA sequence: TGTGCCAGCAGCTCTGCTCCCGGGACAGGGGGTGACGAGCAGTACTTC.

The chain couples TRBV21-1 to TRBJ1-5; TRBD1, the table's D call, lacks a check against the DNA. TRBV21-1 is marked as a pseudogene. The CDR3 has 16 residues. CDR3 nucleotide sequence: TGTGCCAGCAGCAAAGGGTCTGACAGGGCCGGCCAGCCCCAGCATTTT. Translation gives CASSKGSDRAGQPQHF.

The chain couples TRBV4-3 to TRBJ2-1; D might be TRBD1 or TRBD2, each matching 5 bases. Trimming left V 0 bases short and J 7 bases short, with 13 bases between. The germline V gene has CDR1 LGHNA and CDR2 YSLEER. This CDR3 comprises 15 residues. CDR3 DNA sequence: TGCGCCAGCAGCCAAGATAAGGGACCGTGGAATGAGCAGTTCTTC. It is translated as CASSQDKGPWNEQFF.

The V call is TRBV7-9, the J call TRBJ2-7, with D unclear. Germline assignment: CDR1 SEHNR and CDR2 FQNEAQ (reference sequence). This CDR3 is built from 13 residues. The ends were cut back, 5 bases at V and 7 bases at J, with 15 bases in the middle. CDR3 loop: CASSPGLPGEQYF. As DNA, the CDR3 is TGTGCCAGCAGCCCGGGTCTTCCCGGAGAGCAGTACTTC.

The genes are TRBV9 and TRBJ2-3; D gene uncertain. The CDR3 length is 12 residues. V gave up 0 bases and J gave up 2 bases, with 1 base separating them. The germline gives CDR1 SGDLS, CDR2 YYNGEE. DNA of the CDR3: TGTGCCAGCAGCGTAGACACAGATACGCAGTATTTT. It specifies CASSVDTDTQYF.

V is TRBV7-2 and J is TRBJ1-1; 9 bases match TRBD1. Germline CDR1 and CDR2: SGHTA and FQGNSA. This CDR3 is 14 amino acids long. V lost 5 bases, J lost 7 bases, and 8 bases stayed unmatched. In DNA, the CDR3 is TGTGCCAGCAGCCCTCCCGGGACAGGGCATGAAGCTTTCTTT. Residues: CASSPPGTGHEAFF.

The chain employs TRBV6-6 and TRBJ2-1; the match to TRBD1 covers 10 bases. CDR1 is MNHNY, CDR2 SVGAGI, per germline (reference sequence). This CDR3 is 15 amino acids long. The V gene end was trimmed by 2 bases and the J gene end by 7 bases; junction bases not matched to a gene: 5. CDR3 loop: CASSYLWTGGNEQFF. The CDR3 DNA is TGTGCCAGCAGTTACCTCTGGACAGGGGGGAATGAGCAGTTCTTC.

J is TRBJ2-5 and V is TRBV11-2; 8 bases map to TRBD2. CDR1 and CDR2 from the germline V gene are SGHAT and FQNNGV. There are 14 residues in the CDR3. V dropped 8 bases and J dropped 5; count of bases not matched to a gene: 10. CDR3 protein: CASLPRGGMETQYF. The DNA for the CDR3 is TGTGCCAGCCTCCCTCGCGGGGGGATGGAGACCCAGTACTTC.

The chain uses TRBV7-8 and TRBJ2-7, with D perhaps matching TRBD2 (6 bases). Deletions cut 1 base from V and 9 bases from J, with 16 bases between. Germline CDR1 and CDR2: SGHVS and FQNEAQ. The CDR3 consists of 14 residues. This CDR3 is CASSLGPGDWGQYF. For the CDR3, the DNA is TGTGCCAGCAGCTTAGGGCCGGGAGACTGGGGGCAGTACTTC. Full variable domain (missing parts from reference TRBV7-8 and TRBJ2-7): GAGVSQSPRYKVAKRGQDVALRCDPISGHVSLFWYQQALGQGPEFLTYFQNEAQLDKSGLPSDRFFAERPEGSVSTLKIQRTQQEDSAVYLCASSLGPGDWGQYFGPGTRLTVT.

The chain is built from TRBV28 and TRBJ1-2, with D possibly TRBD1 on 5 matching bases. CDR1 is MDHEN, CDR2 SYDVKM, per germline. The CDR3 runs 13 residues. The ends were cut back, 2 bases at V and 5 bases at J, with 9 bases in the middle. The CDR3 bases are TGTGCCAGCAGTTTAATGGGGACTTATGGCTACACCTTC. This gives the protein CASSLMGTYGYTF.

The table lists this clone with a count of one. In DNA form, the CDR3 reads TGCGCCAGCAGCCAAGTCGAGGGGGGGGGATACTCACCCCTCCACTTT. Translation: CASSQVEGGGYSPLHF. The V call is TRBV4-1, the J call TRBJ1-6; a weak D match, TRBD1 (6 bases). Germline lookup yields CDR1 MGHRA and CDR2 YSYEKL. The CDR3 has 16 amino acids. Trimming pared 1 base from V and 10 bases from J, leaving 17 bases between.

The CDR3 loop is CASSSPGTDTQYF. As DNA, the CDR3 is TGTGCCAGCAGCTCACCGGGGACAGATACGCAGTATTTT. The chain joins TRBV7-9 to TRBJ2-3; TRBD2 is a possible D gene (5 bases). The CDR3 is 13 residues long. Germline-derived CDR1 and CDR2 are SEHNR and FQNEAQ (reference sequence). Trimming took 4 bases from V and 3 from J, leaving 8 bases between them.

This chain joins TRBV6-5 and TRBJ2-3; D is perhaps TRBD2 (5 bases). The V end was cut by 6 bases, the J end by 4 bases, with 8 bases between. CDR1 is MNHEY, CDR2 SVGAGI, per germline. CDR3 length: 12 amino acids. CDR3 nucleotide sequence: TGTGCCAGCAGCACCGGGGCAGATACGCAGTATTTT. Translated: CASSTGADTQYF.